This T cell receptor (beta chain) was retrieved from a study of beta chain features in type 1 diabetes. Study outcomes and limitations: A cDNA-based sequencing approach could over-represent cells with high TCR expression. A closer apparent resemblance between naive, central memory and Treg TCRB repertoires was seen in patients than in healthy donors.

Reverse transcribing all isolated RNA meant expressed TCRB transcripts were sequenced. Using immunoSEQ multiplex PCR, the repertoire was profiled, and TCRdb retains in-frame clones only, with some absent. The profile covers a few hundred thousand clones, with 27% appearing a single time and more than 3% taken by the ten largest. This CDR3 spans 16 amino acids. V was clipped by 4 bases and J by 2 bases; unmatched bases: 6. Germline V gene sequence: CDR1 MNHNS, CDR2 SASEGT. As concerns this clone: As yet, its antigen is unknown.

Isolation of CD4+ naive, central memory, regulatory and stem cell-like memory cells was achieved by sorting via CD45RO/CCR7/CD25/CD127/CD95/CD27. Every sorted population was more than 95% pure. The chain uses TRBV6-1 and TRBJ2-3; 10 bases line up with TRBD2. This TCR was sampled from a man aged 25 to 40 in good health. The sequencing input was central memory CD4+ T cells from blood. The CDR3 protein is CASSVLAGDITDTQYF. The CDR3 DNA reads TGTGCCAGCAGTGTTCTAGCGGGGGACATCACAGATACGCAGTATTTT.